This entry is about one TCR beta chain. Assay used: immunoSEQ multiplex PCR; TCRdb lists only in-frame clones, some missing. The top ten clones hold 7% to 8% of a sample with about 180,000 clones, 87% of them seen once. This CDR3 comprises 17 residues. Per the germline V gene, CDR1 is KGHSH and CDR2 is LQKENI. The V and J ends lost 2 bases and 4 bases respectively, with 18 bases between them. This sample was taken from a study of blood T cell repertoires in COVID-19. Study members were between about 18 and 100 years old and lived in 24 US regions. This clonotype was sampled from a woman between 45 and 65 years old who had recovered from COVID-19. Sequencing input: PBMCs or T cells enriched from blood (not recorded which). V usage is TRBV18 and J usage is TRBJ2-4; D perhaps matches TRBD1 (6 bases). Written as DNA, the CDR3 is TGTGCCAGCTCACCAGGGACACCCAATAGGGGGAAAAACATTCAGTACTTC. The encoded protein is CASSPGTPNRGKNIQYF.